Sequencing of this T cell receptor (beta chain) was carried out in a study of cytomegalovirus exposure and HLA in healthy donors. Overall study findings and caveats: Later on, an analysis showed TCR association rates differing by HLA locus, with DRB1 the most and HLA-C the fewest. A few CMV-associated chains were confirmed in vitro to be specific for CMV antigens.

On this clone itself: The antigen remains unidentified. This CDR3 is also generated by other DNA sequences in the sample.

PCR involved 60 Vbeta and 13 Jbeta primers. Measured with immunoSEQ multiplex PCR; TCRdb has only the in-frame clones, and not every one. The table has some 110,000 clones, around 82% seen once. The sequenced sample consisted of PBMCs. The clonotype originates from a man in his forties in good health and CMV-seronegative.

CDR3 nucleotides: TGTGCCAGCTCACCGGGAGGGAACTATGGCTACACCTTC. Its translation: CASSPGGNYGYTF. The chain couples TRBV18 to TRBJ1-2; unclear D gene. The CDR3 totals 13 residues. Between the trimmed V and J ends, which lost 3 bases and 2 bases, there was a span of 7 bases. CDR1 is KGHSH, CDR2 LQKENI, per germline.